This passage covers 10 T cell receptor beta chains from one sample sequenced in a study of follicular helper T cells after annual influenza vaccination. Time point here: 2014-2015 season, pre-vaccination. Data came from immunoSEQ multiplex PCR; TCRdb stores just in-frame clones and leaves some out. The table shows some 9,000 clones, with 80% occurring only once. Source: CXCR5+ CD38- circulating T follicular helper cells from blood, taken on the day of influenza vaccination. Indicated subset: circulating Tfh, non-naive CD4+CXCR5+PD-1+ (ICOS+CD38+ or ICOS-CD38-). The receptors stem from an adult who received the influenza vaccine.

This chain connects TRBV6-6 to TRBJ2-3; D possibly uses TRBD1 or TRBD2 (6 bases each). Trimming pared 7 bases from V and 10 bases from J, leaving 21 bases between. This CDR3 region has 14 residues. Germline CDR1 MNHNY, CDR2 SVGAGI (reference sequence). The CDR3 DNA follows: TGTGCCAGCAAGTCGGGGGCCCAGGGTTATGCGCAGTATTTT. Translated: CASKSGAQGYAQYF.

This chain connects TRBV18 to TRBJ2-7; 7 positions match TRBD1. J was trimmed by 4 bases and V by 4 bases; bases with no gene match: 13. This CDR3 has 16 residues. Germline V gene lookup returns CDR1 KGHSH and CDR2 LQKENI. The chain's CDR3 is CASSRRNGQDFYEQYF. The CDR3 nucleotides are TGTGCCAGCTCACGAAGAAACGGACAGGATTTTTACGAGCAGTACTTC.

The chain uses TRBV29-1 and TRBJ2-7; TRBD1 agrees at 7 bases. CDR3 length: 12 amino acids. Trimming at V came to 4 bases and at J to 6 bases, leaving 6 bases not matched to a gene. Germline V gene data show CDR1 as SQVTM and CDR2 as ANQGSEA. For the CDR3, the DNA is TGCAGCGTTGCGGGACAGACCTTCGAGCAGTACTTC. Its protein product is CSVAGQTFEQYF.

The chain employs TRBV5-1 and TRBJ1-1; D gene unclear. CDR1 and CDR2 (germline): SGHRS, YFSETQ. This CDR3 comprises 12 residues. V dropped 1 base and J dropped 8 bases, with 9 bases sitting between them. CDR3 in amino acids: CASSLRGEEAFF. DNA of the CDR3: TGCGCCAGCAGCTTGCGCGGCGAGGAAGCTTTCTTT.

Written as DNA, the CDR3 is TGTGCCAGTACCCCAGACAGGATTGACTATGGCTACACCTTC. Its protein is CASTPDRIDYGYTF. J is TRBJ1-2 and V is TRBV19; D perhaps matches TRBD1 (6 bases). The CDR3 is 14 residues long. V was trimmed by 7 bases and J by 3 bases, leaving 15 bases between them. Germline V lookup: CDR1 LNHDA, CDR2 SQIVND (reference sequence).

The chain recombines TRBV7-9 with TRBJ1-4; 10 bases map to TRBD1. V gave up 5 bases and J gave up 5 bases; unmatched junction bases: 8. The CDR3 has 16 residues. Per germline, CDR1 SEHNR and CDR2 FQNEAQ (reference sequence). The CDR3 sequence is CASSPTGGASNEKLFF. In DNA, the CDR3 is TGTGCCAGCAGCCCGACAGGGGGCGCCTCCAATGAAAAACTGTTTTTT.

J is TRBJ2-3 and V is TRBV21-1. TRBV21-1 is given as a pseudogene. The CDR3 runs 12 residues. CDR3 coding DNA: TGTGCCAGCACCCAGACGTCAGATACGCAGTATTTT. This sequence encodes CASTQTSDTQYF.

This clone was seen more than once but under ten times. Here the CDR3 DNA reads TGTGCCAGCAGCTTAGTCCCCCAGGGCCTCTACGAGCAGTACTTC. This translates into CASSLVPQGLYEQYF. The chain carries TRBV7-2 and TRBJ2-7; a possible D gene is TRBD1 (5 bases). Trimming took 1 base from V and 3 from J, leaving 13 bases between them. Germline CDR1 SGHTA, CDR2 FQGNSA. CDR3 size: 15 residues.

This clone was counted between two and nine times. This chain joins TRBV6-6 and TRBJ2-1, with D hard to call. Germline V gene sequence: CDR1 MNHNY, CDR2 SVGAGI (reference sequence). V was pared by 6 bases and J by 10 bases, with 13 bases between. The CDR3 consists of 12 residues. The CDR3 nucleotides read TGTGCCAGCAGCCCCTCATTGGAAGAGCAGTTCTTC. Encoded protein: CASSPSLEEQFF.

The chain couples TRBV27 to TRBJ2-7, with 10 positions matching TRBD2. Germline V gene data show CDR1 as MNHEY and CDR2 as SMNVEV (reference sequence). CDR3 size: 16 residues. The J segment lost 3 bases and the V segment lost 3 bases, leaving 8 bases of the junction unmatched. DNA for the CDR3: TGTGCCAGCAGTTTCGGGACTAGCGAAAAAATCTACGAGCAGTACTTC. Translated, it gives CASSFGTSEKIYEQYF.